The 24 T cell receptor beta chains listed next were all sequenced from one sample in a study of T cell clonotyping in hematopoietic cell transplantation. TCRdb's copy holds only in-frame clones and misses some; the assay was immunoSEQ multiplex PCR. The repertoire holds about 36,000 clones, with over 80% as singletons. Sequenced material: peripheral blood mononuclear cells. The receptors were sampled from a woman aged 40 to 50 in good health. Some clones in this sample may be carry-over from other donors' samples.

This chain joins TRBV30 and TRBJ1-5; D is possibly TRBD1 (6 bases). The CDR3 runs to 12 residues. Germline-derived CDR1 and CDR2 are GTSNPN and SVGIG (reference sequence). With 1 base removed from V and 9 bases from J, the gap between germline ends came to 10 bases. CDR3 bases: TGTGCCTGGAGTGCGGGACAAGGGCCCCAGCATTTT. Translated: CAWSAGQGPQHF.

As DNA, the CDR3 is TGTGCCACCAGCACAGCCTACTCGGAAGGATCCTACGAGCAGTACTTC. Residues: CATSTAYSEGSYEQYF. This chain uses TRBV15 with TRBJ2-7, with unresolved D. The V gene's germline CDR1 is LNHNV and CDR2 YYDKDF (reference sequence). The CDR3 covers 16 residues. Trimming took off 4 bases at V and 1 base at J, with 17 bases between the two ends.

The J gene is TRBJ2-7, the V gene TRBV5-1, with 9 bases identical to TRBD1. V was clipped by 4 bases and J by 0 bases; unmatched bases: 2. Germline loops: CDR1 SGHRS, CDR2 YFSETQ. The CDR3 sequence is 14 residues long. In DNA form, the CDR3 reads TGCGCCAGCAGCCCGGGACAGGGCTCCTACGAGCAGTACTTC. This translates into CASSPGQGSYEQYF.

The V and J genes are TRBV7-9 and TRBJ2-1; D may be TRBD2 (5 bases). CDR3 size: 16 residues. Germline V gene lookup returns CDR1 SEHNR and CDR2 FQNEAQ (reference sequence). V was trimmed by 3 bases and J by 6 bases, leaving 18 bases between them. CDR3 loop: CASSLQFSTNFNEQFF. CDR3 DNA: TGTGCCAGCAGCTTGCAATTCTCGACTAATTTCAATGAGCAGTTCTTC.

The chain has TRBV29-1 and TRBJ1-2; D is unclear. The germline gives CDR1 SQVTM, CDR2 ANQGSEA. CDR3 length equals 11 residues. With 0 bases removed from V and 6 bases from J, the gap between germline ends came to 5 bases. This chain's CDR3 is CSVEDTDGYTF. CDR3 DNA sequence: TGCAGCGTTGAAGATACCGATGGCTACACCTTC.

The chain recombines TRBV19 with TRBJ1-1; 7 bases map to TRBD1. CDR1 is LNHDA, CDR2 SQIVND, per germline (reference sequence). The CDR3 totals 13 residues. The V and J ends lost 2 bases and 8 bases, in that order; junction bases with no gene match: 5. The CDR3 spells CASSISRQGEAFF. The CDR3 region has the DNA TGTGCCAGTAGTATATCCCGACAGGGAGAAGCTTTCTTT.

V gene TRBV2 combines with J gene TRBJ1-3; D gene unclear. CDR1 and CDR2 from the germline V gene are SNHLY and FYNNEI. The V end lost 6 bases, the J end lost 2 bases, and 14 bases lay between the germline ends. This CDR3 region has 15 residues. CDR3 bases: TGTGCCAGCAGCCTTGACATGAACCCTGGAAACACCATATATTTT. This codes for CASSLDMNPGNTIYF. Supplemented by reference TRBV2 and TRBJ1-3, the full variable domain reads EPEVTQTPSHQVTQMGQEVILRCVPISNHLYFYWYRQILGQKVEFLVSFYNNEISEKSEIFDDQFSVERPDGSNFTLKIRSTKLEDSAMYFCASSLDMNPGNTIYFGEGSWLTVV.

The chain employs TRBV2 and TRBJ2-7; D might be TRBD2 (6 bases). V lost 8 bases and J 3 bases, leaving 17 bases between the germline ends. This CDR3 contains 14 residues. In germline, CDR1 is SNHLY, CDR2 FYNNEI. CDR3 nucleotide sequence: TGTGCCAGCGGTACCGGGACTCTTAACTACGAGCAGTACTTC. Protein sequence: CASGTGTLNYEQYF.

This clone has only one observation. The chain couples TRBV4-2 to TRBJ2-5; TRBD2 matches 8 bases. The trim removed 1 base at V and 7 bases at J, leaving 5 bases unmatched. Per germline, CDR1 LGHNA and CDR2 YNFKEQ. This CDR3 is built from 14 residues. The CDR3 region is CASSQGGRRGTQYF. The CDR3 coding sequence is TGTGCCAGCAGCCAAGGCGGGAGGCGGGGGACCCAGTACTTC.

The chain carries TRBV7-9 and TRBJ2-7; 13 bases align to TRBD2. This CDR3 has 18 residues. V shed 5 bases and J 5 bases; nucleotides not matched to a gene: 15. Germline V lookup: CDR1 SEHNR, CDR2 FQNEAQ (reference sequence). CDR3 amino acids: CASSPLRLLAGGPNEQYF. The CDR3 nucleotides are TGTGCCAGCAGCCCCCTGCGGTTACTAGCGGGAGGGCCGAACGAGCAGTACTTC.

This chain links TRBV6-1 with TRBJ2-6, with TRBD1 identical over 8 bases. Per the germline V gene, CDR1 is MNHNS and CDR2 is SASEGT. The CDR3 contains 14 residues. The trim removed 6 bases at V and 4 bases at J, leaving 2 bases unmatched. CDR3 nucleotide sequence: TGTGCCAGCAGCGACAGGGGAGGGGCCAACGTCCTGACTTTC. Amino acids: CASSDRGGANVLTF.

The J gene is TRBJ2-1, the V gene TRBV9; maybe TRBD2 (6 bases). Germline values: CDR1 SGDLS, CDR2 YYNGEE. This CDR3 region has 17 residues. Trimming took off 3 bases at V and 1 base at J, with 17 bases between the two ends. CDR3: CASSERIAVRSYNEQFF. In nucleotides, the CDR3 is TGTGCCAGCAGCGAAAGGATAGCGGTTCGATCCTACAATGAGCAGTTCTTC. The full variable domain, its missing parts supplied by reference TRBV9 and TRBJ2-1, is DSGVTQTPKHLITATGQRVTLRCSPRSGDLSVYWYQQSLDQGLQFLIQYYNGEERAKGNILERFSAQQFPDLHSELNLSSLELGDSALYFCASSERIAVRSYNEQFFGPGTRLTVL.

The chain carries TRBV5-4 and TRBJ2-3, with D unresolved. Germline V lookup: CDR1 SGHNT, CDR2 YYREEE (reference sequence). V was trimmed by 4 bases and J by 1 base, leaving 10 bases between them. There are 14 residues in the CDR3. For the CDR3, the DNA is TGTGCCAGCAGCGGGATCGTTGGCACAGATACGCAGTATTTT. Amino acid sequence: CASSGIVGTDTQYF.

V gene TRBV7-2 combines with J gene TRBJ1-2; D gene ambiguous. Trimming took 1 base from V and 7 from J, leaving 7 bases between them. Germline loops: CDR1 SGHTA, CDR2 FQGNSA. The CDR3 spans 12 residues. In DNA form, the CDR3 reads TGTGCCAGCAGCTTAGTATTCGGTGGCTACACCTTC. Its protein product is CASSLVFGGYTF. Combining the CDR3 with reference TRBV7-2 and TRBJ1-2 gives the whole variable domain GAGVSQSPSNKVTEKGKDVELRCDPISGHTALYWYRQSLGQGLEFLIYFQGNSAPDKSGLPSDRFSAERTGGSVSTLTIQRTQQEDSAVYLCASSLVFGGYTFGSGTRLTVV.

The V and J genes are TRBV28 and TRBJ1-2; D is ambiguous. The germline CDR1 and CDR2 sequences are MDHEN and SYDVKM. The CDR3 is 14 residues long. V shed 6 bases and J shed 4 bases, with 15 bases lying between them. CDR3 region: CASRIPGIRYGYTF. CDR3 nucleotide sequence: TGTGCCAGCAGGATCCCGGGGATACGCTATGGCTACACCTTC.

The V call is TRBV5-4, the J call TRBJ2-7; 7 nucleotides line up with TRBD1. The CDR3 totals 15 residues. V dropped 4 bases and J dropped 4; count of bases not matched to a gene: 11. Germline CDR1 reads SGHNT; CDR2 reads YYREEE (reference sequence). The CDR3 is CASSAVRRQGYEQYF. The CDR3 nucleotides read TGTGCCAGCAGCGCCGTCCGGAGACAGGGATACGAGCAGTACTTC.

The rearrangement joins TRBV19 to TRBJ2-2, with D uncertain. Germline values: CDR1 LNHDA, CDR2 SQIVND (reference sequence). With 7 bases removed from V and 1 base from J, the gap between germline ends came to 10 bases. The CDR3 is 14 residues long. The CDR3 here is CASKLFGNTGELFF. CDR3 coding DNA: TGTGCCAGTAAACTATTTGGGAACACCGGGGAGCTGTTTTTT.

This chain joins TRBV2 and TRBJ2-5; D may be TRBD1 or TRBD2 (5 bases each). The CDR3 length is 13 residues. V lost 6 bases, J lost 2 bases, and 10 bases lay in between. Germline V gives CDR1 SNHLY, CDR2 FYNNEI. CDR3 protein: CASSEGRQETQYF. The CDR3 DNA sequence: TGTGCCAGCAGCGAGGGACGACAAGAGACCCAGTACTTC.

The genes are TRBV5-1 and TRBJ2-5; TRBD1 matches 7 bases. This CDR3 has 16 residues. Germline V CDR1 and CDR2: SGHRS, YFSETQ. The V segment lost 0 bases and the J segment 0 bases; nucleotides outside the gene matches: 5. The CDR3 reads CASSLAPTGDQETQYF. The DNA for the CDR3 is TGCGCCAGCAGCTTGGCTCCAACAGGGGACCAAGAGACCCAGTACTTC.

The chain is built from TRBV5-6 and TRBJ1-1; a possible D gene is TRBD1 (5 bases). The V end was cut by 0 bases, the J end by 2 bases, with 20 bases between. CDR3 length: 18 amino acids. Germline V gene lookup returns CDR1 SGHDT and CDR2 YYEEEE. CDR3 nucleotide sequence: TGTGCCAGCAGCTTGGCCTTTCGGGGGGTGAATAGTAACACTGAAGCTTTCTTT. As protein: CASSLAFRGVNSNTEAFF.

V and J are TRBV7-3 and TRBJ1-1; D is unclear. Trimming left V 0 bases short and J 4 bases short, with 12 bases between. The germline V gene has CDR1 SGHTA and CDR2 FQGTGA. This CDR3 contains 15 residues. The CDR3 here is CASSLTLTRSTEAFF. CDR3 DNA sequence: TGTGCCAGCAGCTTAACCTTAACCAGGTCCACTGAAGCTTTCTTT.

The rearrangement uses TRBV2 and TRBJ2-7, with a possible D match to TRBD2 (6 bases). The CDR3 is 14 residues long. Trimming stripped 6 bases from V and 2 bases from J, with 14 bases between. In germline, CDR1 is SNHLY, CDR2 FYNNEI. In nucleotides, the CDR3 is TGTGCCAGCAGGGTTCGGACTACAGCCTACGAGCAGTACTTC. The encoded protein is CASRVRTTAYEQYF.

The CDR3 sequence is CASSLGGSSEQYF. The CDR3, as DNA: TGTGCCAGCAGCCTCGGAGGGAGCTCCGAGCAGTACTTC. The chain employs TRBV28 and TRBJ2-7; D might be TRBD2 (6 bases). This CDR3 is built from 13 residues. Per the germline V gene, CDR1 is MDHEN and CDR2 is SYDVKM. Trimming stripped 6 bases from V and 6 bases from J, with 15 bases between.

The rearrangement uses TRBV6-1 and TRBJ1-5, with TRBD1 as a possible D gene (6 bases). The germline V gene has CDR1 MNHNS and CDR2 SASEGT. V dropped 1 base and J dropped 1 base, with 11 bases sitting between them. The CDR3 spans 16 residues. CDR3 sequence reads: CASSEVLGASNQPQHF. CDR3 bases: TGTGCCAGCAGTGAAGTCCTGGGGGCGAGCAATCAGCCCCAGCATTTT.